This T cell receptor beta chain emerged from a study of cytotoxic CD8 clonotypes in ibrutinib-treated CLL. About the research overall: Response sampling took place at median 12 months of treatment, range 6 to 36. A mean of around 260,000 productive templates and just under 95,000 productive rearrangements was obtained per sample.

With respect to this clone: The antigen is unknown.

Study-level results: Clonality measured at baseline exceeded age-matched healthy donors, tracking circulating CD8+ T-cell counts. Public clonotypes, rarely seen, contracted or held steady on treatment.

Germline CDR1 reads MNHEY; CDR2 reads SVGAGI. The CDR3 contains 15 residues. Trimming took off 0 bases at V and 2 bases at J, with 11 bases between the two ends. Generated by immunoSEQ multiplex PCR, the TCRdb table keeps only in-frame clones and is missing some. This sample has a few hundred thousand clones, with about 80% found just once. Here the sequenced sample was PBMCs, taken before ibrutinib treatment. The sequence derives from a human donor with chronic lymphocytic leukemia. The gene calls are TRBV6-5 and TRBJ2-7; D not certain. CDR3 in DNA: TGTGCCAGCAGTTACTCACCAGAACAGACCTACGAGCAGTACTTC. This gives the protein CASSYSPEQTYEQYF.